The TCR beta chain under discussion was sequenced for a study of T cells of healthy individuals. MiXCR was run by TCRdb on the 5' RACE reads, yielding one entry per CDR3 protein. The sample includes about 96,000 distinct CDR3 sequences, 15% to 20% of them seen just once. With 8 bases removed from V and 1 base from J, the gap between germline ends came to 14 bases. Germline V CDR1 and CDR2: SQVTM, ANQGSEA. The length of the CDR3 is 13 residues. The rearrangement links TRBV29-1 to TRBJ1-1, with D possibly being TRBD1 (5 bases). The source is a human donor in good health. The CDR3 nucleotides are TGCAGCTCCCGGGACGGAAGGAACACTGAAGCTTTCTTT. It is translated as CSSRDGRNTEAFF. The full variable domain, completed using reference TRBV29-1 and TRBJ1-1, is SAVISQKPSRDICQRGTSLTIQCQVDSQVTMMFWYRQQPGQSLTLIATANQGSEATYESGFVIDKFPISRPNLTFSTLTVSNMSPEDSSIYLCSSRDGRNTEAFFGQGTRLTVV.